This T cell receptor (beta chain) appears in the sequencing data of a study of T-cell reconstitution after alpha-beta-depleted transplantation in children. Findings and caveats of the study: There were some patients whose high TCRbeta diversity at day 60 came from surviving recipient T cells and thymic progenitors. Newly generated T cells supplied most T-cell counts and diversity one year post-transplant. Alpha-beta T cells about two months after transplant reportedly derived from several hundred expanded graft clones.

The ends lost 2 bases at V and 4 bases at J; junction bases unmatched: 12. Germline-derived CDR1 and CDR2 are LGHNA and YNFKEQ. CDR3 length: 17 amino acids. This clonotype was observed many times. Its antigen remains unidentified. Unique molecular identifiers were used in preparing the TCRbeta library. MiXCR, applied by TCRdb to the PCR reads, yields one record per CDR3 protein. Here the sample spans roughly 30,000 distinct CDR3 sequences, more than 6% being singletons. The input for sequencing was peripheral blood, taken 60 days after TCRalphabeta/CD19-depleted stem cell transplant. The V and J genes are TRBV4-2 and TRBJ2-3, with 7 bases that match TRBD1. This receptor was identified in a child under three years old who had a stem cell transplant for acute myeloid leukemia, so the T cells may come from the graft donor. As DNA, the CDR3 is TGTGCCAGCAGCCAACGAGGGGGCCAGTTGTTTTCAGATACGCAGTATTTT. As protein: CASSQRGGQLFSDTQYF.